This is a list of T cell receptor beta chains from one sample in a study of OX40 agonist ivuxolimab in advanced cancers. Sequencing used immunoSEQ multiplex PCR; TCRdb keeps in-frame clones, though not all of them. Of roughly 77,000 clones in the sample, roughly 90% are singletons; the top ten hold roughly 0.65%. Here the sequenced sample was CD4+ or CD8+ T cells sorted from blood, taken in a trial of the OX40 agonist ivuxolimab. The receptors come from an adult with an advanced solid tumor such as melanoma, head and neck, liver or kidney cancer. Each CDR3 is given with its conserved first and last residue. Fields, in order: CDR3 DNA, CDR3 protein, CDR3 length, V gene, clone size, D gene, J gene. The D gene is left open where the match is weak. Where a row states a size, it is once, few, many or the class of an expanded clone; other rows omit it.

CDR3 DNA: TGTGCCTGGAGTGTAACGACAGGGCATCAGCCCCAGCATTTT; CDR3 protein: CAWSVTTGHQPQHF; CDR3 length: 14; V gene: TRBV30; clone size: -; D gene: TRBD1; J gene: TRBJ1-5
CDR3 DNA: TGCGCCAGCAGCTTGTGGACAGGGGTAAACTCTGGGGCCAACGTCCTGACTTTC; CDR3 protein: CASSLWTGVNSGANVLTF; CDR3 length: 18; V gene: TRBV5-1; clone size: -; D gene: TRBD1; J gene: TRBJ2-6
CDR3 DNA: TGTGCCACCAGCAGAGCAGACCCCTTCGGGGCGCAGTTCTTC; CDR3 protein: CATSRADPFGAQFF; CDR3 length: 14; V gene: TRBV15; clone size: -; D gene: -; J gene: TRBJ2-1
CDR3 DNA: TGTGCCAGCAGCGTAGATGGCTACTACTATGGCTACACCTTC; CDR3 protein: CASSVDGYYYGYTF; CDR3 length: 14; V gene: TRBV9; clone size: -; D gene: -; J gene: TRBJ1-2
CDR3 DNA: TGTGCCAGCAGTTACATAGATGCCACCTACGAGCAGTACTTC; CDR3 protein: CASSYIDATYEQYF; CDR3 length: 14; V gene: TRBV6-5; clone size: -; D gene: -; J gene: TRBJ2-7
CDR3 DNA: TGTGCCAGCAGCTTGGAATTGGGACAGGGGCGACACGAGCAGTACTTC; CDR3 protein: CASSLELGQGRHEQYF; CDR3 length: 16; V gene: TRBV5-5; clone size: -; D gene: TRBD1; J gene: TRBJ2-7
CDR3 DNA: TGCGCCAGCAGCTTGGTCCAGGGGTGGACCGGGGAGCTGTTTTTT; CDR3 protein: CASSLVQGWTGELFF; CDR3 length: 15; V gene: TRBV5-1; clone size: -; D gene: -; J gene: TRBJ2-2
CDR3 DNA: TGTGCCAGCCGGAGCGATAATCAGCCCCAGCATTTT; CDR3 protein: CASRSDNQPQHF; CDR3 length: 12; V gene: TRBV2; clone size: once; D gene: -; J gene: TRBJ1-5
CDR3 DNA: TGTGCCAGCAGCGCAAGACAGGGGAACACTGAAGCTTTCTTT; CDR3 protein: CASSARQGNTEAFF; CDR3 length: 14; V gene: TRBV9; clone size: -; D gene: TRBD1; J gene: TRBJ1-1
CDR3 DNA: TGTGCCAGCAGTTTGGACGGGCACACTGAAGCTTTCTTT; CDR3 protein: CASSLDGHTEAFF; CDR3 length: 13; V gene: TRBV27; clone size: -; D gene: -; J gene: TRBJ1-1
CDR3 DNA: TGTGCCAGCAGCCCCAGTACGAGGACAGAAAACACTGAAGCTTTCTTT; CDR3 protein: CASSPSTRTENTEAFF; CDR3 length: 16; V gene: TRBV7-9; clone size: -; D gene: -; J gene: TRBJ1-1
CDR3 DNA: TGTGCCAGTCGGACAGCCCCAAACACAGATACGCAGTATTTT; CDR3 protein: CASRTAPNTDTQYF; CDR3 length: 14; V gene: TRBV19; clone size: -; D gene: -; J gene: TRBJ2-3
CDR3 DNA: TGTGCCTGGGGTGTTGGGAGGGAGACCCAGTACTTC; CDR3 protein: CAWGVGRETQYF; CDR3 length: 12; V gene: TRBV30; clone size: -; D gene: -; J gene: TRBJ2-5
CDR3 DNA: TGCGCCAGCAGAGGAGACACTCAAGAGACCCAGTACTTC; CDR3 protein: CASRGDTQETQYF; CDR3 length: 13; V gene: TRBV5-1; clone size: once; D gene: -; J gene: TRBJ2-5
CDR3 DNA: TGCGCCAGCAGCTTGAATGGACAGGGGTTCTACGAGCAGTACTTC; CDR3 protein: CASSLNGQGFYEQYF; CDR3 length: 15; V gene: TRBV5-1; clone size: -; D gene: TRBD1; J gene: TRBJ2-7
CDR3 DNA: TGTGCCAGCAGCGCACGACAGGGGGTAAGGCGAACTACTGAAGCTTTCTTT; CDR3 protein: CASSARQGVRRTTEAFF; CDR3 length: 17; V gene: TRBV11-1; clone size: -; D gene: TRBD1; J gene: TRBJ1-1
CDR3 DNA: TGTGCCAGCAGGGCAACAGGGGGAGATAATTCACCCCTCCACTTT; CDR3 protein: CASRATGGDNSPLHF; CDR3 length: 15; V gene: TRBV6-5; clone size: -; D gene: TRBD1; J gene: TRBJ1-6
CDR3 DNA: TGTGCCAGCGGCTCCGGACAGGCTCCCAAGGGGCCCCAGCATTTT; CDR3 protein: CASGSGQAPKGPQHF; CDR3 length: 15; V gene: TRBV7-2; clone size: -; D gene: TRBD1; J gene: TRBJ1-5
CDR3 DNA: TGTGCCATCAGAGAAGACGCTGAAGCTTTCTTT; CDR3 protein: CAIREDAEAFF; CDR3 length: 11; V gene: TRBV10-3; clone size: -; D gene: -; J gene: TRBJ1-1
CDR3 DNA: TGTGCCAGTAGTAGTCGGGGGCTGGGTTGGTTAGAGACCCAGTACTTC; CDR3 protein: CASSSRGLGWLETQYF; CDR3 length: 16; V gene: TRBV2; clone size: -; D gene: -; J gene: TRBJ2-5
CDR3 DNA: TGTGCCACTGCCGGGAGGGGCAATGAGCAGTTCTTC; CDR3 protein: CATAGRGNEQFF; CDR3 length: 12; V gene: TRBV11-2; clone size: -; D gene: TRBD2; J gene: TRBJ2-1
CDR3 DNA: TGCGCCAGCAGTGGCTTAAAGAGCGGGGGCTACACCGGGGAGCTGTTTTTT; CDR3 protein: CASSGLKSGGYTGELFF; CDR3 length: 17; V gene: TRBV10-1; clone size: once; D gene: TRBD2; J gene: TRBJ2-2
CDR3 DNA: TGTGCCAGCAGCTTGCAGGGGGCGTGGGACACTGAAGCTTTCTTT; CDR3 protein: CASSLQGAWDTEAFF; CDR3 length: 15; V gene: TRBV5-6; clone size: -; D gene: TRBD1; J gene: TRBJ1-1
CDR3 DNA: TGTGCCAGCAGCCGCTACAGGGGGAGCAATCAGCCCCAGCATTTT; CDR3 protein: CASSRYRGSNQPQHF; CDR3 length: 15; V gene: TRBV4-2; clone size: -; D gene: TRBD1; J gene: TRBJ1-5
CDR3 DNA: TGCAGTGCTAGAATCACAGATACGCAGTATTTT; CDR3 protein: CSARITDTQYF; CDR3 length: 11; V gene: TRBV20-1; clone size: -; D gene: -; J gene: TRBJ2-3
CDR3 DNA: TGTGCCAGCTCACCGTCAGACAGAATATCGGATGAGCAGTTCTTC; CDR3 protein: CASSPSDRISDEQFF; CDR3 length: 15; V gene: TRBV18; clone size: -; D gene: -; J gene: TRBJ2-1
CDR3 DNA: TGTGCCTGGAGGGGACTTCCGAACACCGGGGAGCTGTTTTTT; CDR3 protein: CAWRGLPNTGELFF; CDR3 length: 14; V gene: TRBV30; clone size: -; D gene: -; J gene: TRBJ2-2
CDR3 DNA: TGTGCCAGCAGTCTAGCCCCGGGGGGGGCCTACAATGAGCAGTTCTTC; CDR3 protein: CASSLAPGGAYNEQFF; CDR3 length: 16; V gene: TRBV27; clone size: -; D gene: TRBD2; J gene: TRBJ2-1
CDR3 DNA: TGTGCCAGCAGAGGGGACAGGGACACAGATACGCAGTATTTT; CDR3 protein: CASRGDRDTDTQYF; CDR3 length: 14; V gene: TRBV9; clone size: -; D gene: TRBD1; J gene: TRBJ2-3